This entry features one TCR beta chain sequence. Germline V lookup: CDR1 MNHNS, CDR2 SASEGT. The germline V and J ends were trimmed by 5 bases and 4 bases, with 5 bases remaining between them. This CDR3 comprises 12 residues. Sequencing was performed with immunoSEQ multiplex PCR; in TCRdb, only in-frame clones are kept and a portion is missing. Of more than 950 clones in the sample, 70% to 90% are singletons; the top ten hold approximately 7.7%. The data originate from a study of brain metastases from non-small cell lung cancer. The sample taken for sequencing was tumor-adjacent normal tissue. The chain employs TRBV6-1 and TRBJ2-2; D is undetermined. The clonotype was recovered from a donor older than 35 with non-small cell lung cancer. The CDR3 DNA sequence: TGTGCCAGCAGTTATGTCACCGGGGAGCTGTTTTTT. It encodes CASSYVTGELFF.